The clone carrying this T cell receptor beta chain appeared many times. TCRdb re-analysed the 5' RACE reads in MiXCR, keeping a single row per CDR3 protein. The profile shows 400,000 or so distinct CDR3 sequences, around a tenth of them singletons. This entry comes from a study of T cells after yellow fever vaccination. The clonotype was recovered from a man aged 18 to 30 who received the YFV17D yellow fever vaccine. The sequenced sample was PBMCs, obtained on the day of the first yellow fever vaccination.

The CDR3 coding sequence is TGTGCCAGCAGCTTATACTTAGATACGCAGTATTTT. Translation: CASSLYLDTQYF. The chain links TRBV7-2 to TRBJ2-3; no definite D call. The ends were cut back, 2 bases at V and 5 bases at J, with 5 bases in the middle. The CDR3 has 12 amino acids. CDR1 and CDR2 from the germline V gene are SGHTA and FQGNSA.